The source of this TCR beta chain is a study of cytomegalovirus exposure and HLA in healthy donors. Study-wide findings and caveats: Accounts indicate the classifier identified cytomegalovirus status with strong specificity and sensitivity. Altogether, around 160 TCR beta chains were recorded as cytomegalovirus-associated. Specificity of a few CMV-associated chains for CMV antigens was verified in vitro.

Comment on this clone: Antigen unknown.

The donors were part of the validation cohort, which consisted of some 120 subjects and was separate from the first cohort of roughly 620 subjects. Libraries were prepared by immunoSEQ multiplex PCR; TCRdb keeps only in-frame clonotypes and omits some of them. The sample holds 70,000 to 80,000 clones, roughly 94% seen once. Per the germline V gene, CDR1 is MRHNA and CDR2 is SNTAGT. The CDR3 spans 16 residues. With 0 bases clipped from V and 7 bases from J, the junction kept 11 bases outside the gene matches. The source is a woman under 30 in good health and CMV-seropositive. Sequences were obtained from PBMCs. The chain combines TRBV6-4 with TRBJ1-2; 7 positions agree with TRBD1. CDR3 bases: TGTGCCAGCAGTGACTCGTCGGGAGGGGGCCCCTTTGGCTACACCTTC. Translating it yields CASSDSSGGGPFGYTF.